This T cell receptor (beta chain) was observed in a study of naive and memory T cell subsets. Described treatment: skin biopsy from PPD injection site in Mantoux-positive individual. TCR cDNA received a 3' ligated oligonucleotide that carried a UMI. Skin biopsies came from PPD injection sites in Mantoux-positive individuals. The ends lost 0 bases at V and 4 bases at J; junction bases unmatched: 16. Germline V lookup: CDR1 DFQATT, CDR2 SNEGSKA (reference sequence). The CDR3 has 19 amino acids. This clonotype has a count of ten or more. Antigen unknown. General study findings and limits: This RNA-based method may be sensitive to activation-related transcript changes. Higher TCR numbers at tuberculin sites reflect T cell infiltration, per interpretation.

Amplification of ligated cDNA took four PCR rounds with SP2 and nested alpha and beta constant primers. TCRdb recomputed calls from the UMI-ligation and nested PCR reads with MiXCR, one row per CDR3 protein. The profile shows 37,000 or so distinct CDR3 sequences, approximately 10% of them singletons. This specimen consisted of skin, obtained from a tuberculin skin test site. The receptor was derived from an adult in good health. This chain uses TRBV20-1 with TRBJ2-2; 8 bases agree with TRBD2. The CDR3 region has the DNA TGCAGTGCTAGAGATATTAACTCCCTTGGGCGGGGGGCCACCGGGGAGCTGTTTTTT. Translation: CSARDINSLGRGATGELFF.